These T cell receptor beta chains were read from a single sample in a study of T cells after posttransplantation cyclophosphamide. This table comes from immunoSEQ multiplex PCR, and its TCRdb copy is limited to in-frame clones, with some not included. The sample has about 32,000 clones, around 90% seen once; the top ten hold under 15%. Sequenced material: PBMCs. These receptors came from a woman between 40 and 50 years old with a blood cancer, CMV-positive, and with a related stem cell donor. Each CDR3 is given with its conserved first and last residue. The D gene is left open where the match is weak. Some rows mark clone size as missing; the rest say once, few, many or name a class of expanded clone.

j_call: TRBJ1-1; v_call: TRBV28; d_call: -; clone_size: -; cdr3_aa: CASSFWQGNTEAFF; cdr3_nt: TGTGCCAGCAGTTTCTGGCAGGGTAACACTGAAGCTTTCTTT
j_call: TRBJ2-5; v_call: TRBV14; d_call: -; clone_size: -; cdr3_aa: CASSQDGREEQYF; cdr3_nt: TGTGCCAGCAGCCAAGATGGCCGCGAGGAGCAGTACTTC
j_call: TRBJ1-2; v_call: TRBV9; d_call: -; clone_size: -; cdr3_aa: CASSVEVKRGGYTF; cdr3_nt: TGTGCCAGCAGCGTAGAGGTTAAAAGGGGAGGCTACACCTTC
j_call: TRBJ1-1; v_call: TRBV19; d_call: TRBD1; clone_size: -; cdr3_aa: CASSISTPLRDSVTDTEAFF; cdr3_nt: TGTGCCAGTAGTATATCCACGCCCCTCCGGGACAGCGTTACTGACACTGAAGCTTTCTTT
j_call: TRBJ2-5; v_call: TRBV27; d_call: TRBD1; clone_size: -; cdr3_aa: CASSATDREGQETQYF; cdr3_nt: TGTGCCAGCAGTGCCACAGACAGGGAAGGACAAGAGACCCAGTACTTC
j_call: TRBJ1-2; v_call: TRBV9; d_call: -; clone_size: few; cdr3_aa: CASSPDGLKGYTF; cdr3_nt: TGTGCCAGCAGCCCGGACGGACTGAAGGGCTACACCTTC
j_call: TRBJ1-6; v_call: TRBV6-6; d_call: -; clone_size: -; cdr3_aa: CASSSLNSPLHF; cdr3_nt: TGTGCCAGCAGTAGCCTGAATTCACCCCTCCACTTT
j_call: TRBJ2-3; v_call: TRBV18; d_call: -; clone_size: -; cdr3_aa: CASSPLTGPSTDTQYF; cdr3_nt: TGTGCCAGCTCACCCTTGACAGGACCTAGCACAGATACGCAGTATTTT
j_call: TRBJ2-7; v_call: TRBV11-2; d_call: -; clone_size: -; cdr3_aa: CASSYVHGSEIHEQYF; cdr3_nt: TGTGCCAGCAGCTACGTTCACGGGTCTGAAATTCACGAGCAGTACTTC
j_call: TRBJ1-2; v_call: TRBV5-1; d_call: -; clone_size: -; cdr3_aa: CASSWLIRQVDGYTF; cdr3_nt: TGCGCCAGCAGCTGGCTAATTAGACAGGTTGATGGCTACACCTTC
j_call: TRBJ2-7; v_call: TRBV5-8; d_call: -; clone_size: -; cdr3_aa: CASSYFTGTYEQYF; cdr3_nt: TGTGCCAGCAGCTATTTCACAGGTACCTACGAGCAGTACTTC
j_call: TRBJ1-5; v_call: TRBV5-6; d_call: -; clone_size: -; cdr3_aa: CASSLQGGSNQPQHF; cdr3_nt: TGTGCCAGCAGCCTGCAGGGCGGCAGCAATCAGCCCCAGCATTTT
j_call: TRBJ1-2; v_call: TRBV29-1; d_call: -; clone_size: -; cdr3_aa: CSVSTPPFGYTF; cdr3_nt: TGCAGCGTTTCGACACCCCCTTTTGGCTACACCTTC
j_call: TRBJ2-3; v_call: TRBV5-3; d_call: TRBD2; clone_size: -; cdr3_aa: CARSWGLAGRTDTQYF; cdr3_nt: TGTGCCAGAAGCTGGGGACTAGCGGGGCGCACAGATACGCAGTATTTT
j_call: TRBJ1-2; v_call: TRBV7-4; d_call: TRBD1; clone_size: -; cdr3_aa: CASSVDRVNYGYTF; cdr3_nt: TGTGCCAGCAGCGTAGACAGGGTGAACTATGGCTACACCTTC
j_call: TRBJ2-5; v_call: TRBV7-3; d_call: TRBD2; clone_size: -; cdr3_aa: CASSDPMSSGENQETQYF; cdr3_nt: TGTGCCAGCAGCGATCCGATGTCGAGCGGGGAAAACCAAGAGACCCAGTACTTC
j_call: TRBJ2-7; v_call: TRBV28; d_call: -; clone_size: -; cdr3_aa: CASSLSGRVYEQYF; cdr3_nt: TGTGCCAGCAGTTTAAGCGGCCGGGTCTACGAGCAGTACTTC
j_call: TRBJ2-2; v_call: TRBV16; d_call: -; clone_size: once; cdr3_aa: CASSQSGGHGELFF; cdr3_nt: TGTGCCAGCAGCCAATCAGGAGGGCACGGGGAGCTGTTTTTT
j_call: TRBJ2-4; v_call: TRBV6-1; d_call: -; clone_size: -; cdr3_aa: CASSEGLGAAKNIQYF; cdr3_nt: TGTGCCAGCAGTGAAGGATTGGGGGCGGCCAAAAACATTCAGTACTTC
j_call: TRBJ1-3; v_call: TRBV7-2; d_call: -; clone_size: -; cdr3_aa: CASSFSQAGNTIYF; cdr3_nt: TGTGCCAGCAGCTTTTCACAAGCTGGAAACACCATATATTTT
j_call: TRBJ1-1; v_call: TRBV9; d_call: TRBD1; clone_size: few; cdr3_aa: CASSSPSRDRGRGTEAFF; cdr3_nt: TGTGCCAGCAGCTCACCTTCTCGGGACAGGGGGCGTGGAACTGAAGCTTTCTTT